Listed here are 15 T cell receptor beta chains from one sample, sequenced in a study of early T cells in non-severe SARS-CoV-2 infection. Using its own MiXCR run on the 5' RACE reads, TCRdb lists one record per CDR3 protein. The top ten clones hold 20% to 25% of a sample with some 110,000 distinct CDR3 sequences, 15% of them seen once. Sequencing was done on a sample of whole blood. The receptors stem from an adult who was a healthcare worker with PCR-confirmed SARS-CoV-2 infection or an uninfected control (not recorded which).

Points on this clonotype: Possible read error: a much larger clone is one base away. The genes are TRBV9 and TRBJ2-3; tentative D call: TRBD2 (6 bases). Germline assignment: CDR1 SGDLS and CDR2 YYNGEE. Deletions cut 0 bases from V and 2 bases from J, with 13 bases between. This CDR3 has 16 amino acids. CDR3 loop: CASSVGARDLTDTQYF. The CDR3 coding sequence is TGTGCCAGCAGCGTAGGGGCGCGGGACCTCACAGATACGCAGTATTTT.

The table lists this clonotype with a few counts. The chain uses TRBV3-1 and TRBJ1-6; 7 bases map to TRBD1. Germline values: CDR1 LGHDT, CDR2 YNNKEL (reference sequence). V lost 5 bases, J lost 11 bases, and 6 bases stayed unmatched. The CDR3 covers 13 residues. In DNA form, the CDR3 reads TGTGCCAGCAGCGCAACAGGGGAAACACCCCTCCACTTT. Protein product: CASSATGETPLHF.

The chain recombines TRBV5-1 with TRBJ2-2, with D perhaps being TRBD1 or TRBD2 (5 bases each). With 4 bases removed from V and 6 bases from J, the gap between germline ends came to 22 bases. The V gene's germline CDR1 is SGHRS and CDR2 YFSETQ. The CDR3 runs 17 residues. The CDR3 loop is CASSPDAGTFIAGELFF. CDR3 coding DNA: TGCGCCAGCAGCCCTGACGCCGGGACCTTTATCGCCGGGGAGCTGTTTTTT.

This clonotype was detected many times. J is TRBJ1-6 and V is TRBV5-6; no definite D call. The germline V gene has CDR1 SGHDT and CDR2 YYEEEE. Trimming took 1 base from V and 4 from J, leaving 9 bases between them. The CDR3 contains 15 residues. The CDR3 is CASSLTGSYNSPLHF. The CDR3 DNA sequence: TGTGCCAGCAGCTTGACCGGATCTTATAATTCACCCCTCCACTTT.

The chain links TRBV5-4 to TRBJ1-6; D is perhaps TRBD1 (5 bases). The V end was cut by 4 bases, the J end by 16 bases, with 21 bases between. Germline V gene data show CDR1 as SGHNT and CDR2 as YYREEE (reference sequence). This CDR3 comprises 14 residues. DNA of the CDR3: TGTGCCAGCAGCAAAGGGGCCTACCAGGAGGTTCTCCACTTT. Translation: CASSKGAYQEVLHF.

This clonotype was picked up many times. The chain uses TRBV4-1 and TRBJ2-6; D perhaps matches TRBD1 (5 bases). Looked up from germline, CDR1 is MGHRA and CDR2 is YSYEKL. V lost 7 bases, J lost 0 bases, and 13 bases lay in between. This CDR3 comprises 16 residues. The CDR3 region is CASTQGTGSGANVLTF. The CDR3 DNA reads TGCGCCAGCACCCAGGGAACCGGCTCTGGGGCCAACGTCCTGACTTTC.

CDR3 sequence (DNA): TGCGCCAGCAGCCAAGGGGCGGGACCCTCCTACAATGAGCAGTTCTTC. Translated: CASSQGAGPSYNEQFF. The V and J genes are TRBV4-1 and TRBJ2-1, with D possibly matching TRBD2 (6 bases). CDR3 length: 16 amino acids. With 1 base removed from V and 0 bases from J, the gap between germline ends came to 10 bases. Looked up from germline, CDR1 is MGHRA and CDR2 is YSYEKL.

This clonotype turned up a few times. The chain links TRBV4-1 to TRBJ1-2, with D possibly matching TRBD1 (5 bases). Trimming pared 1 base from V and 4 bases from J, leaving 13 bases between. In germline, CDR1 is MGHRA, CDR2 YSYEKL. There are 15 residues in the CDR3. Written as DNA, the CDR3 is TGCGCCAGCAGCCAAGGTCAGGGCGGGTTCTATGGCTACACCTTC. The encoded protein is CASSQGQGGFYGYTF.

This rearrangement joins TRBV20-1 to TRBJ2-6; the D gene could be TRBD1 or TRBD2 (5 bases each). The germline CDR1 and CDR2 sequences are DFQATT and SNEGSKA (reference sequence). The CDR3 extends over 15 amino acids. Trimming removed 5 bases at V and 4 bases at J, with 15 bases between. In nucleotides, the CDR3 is TGCAGTGCTCGCGGGCAGGGAAGCGGGGCCAACGTCCTGACTTTC. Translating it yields CSARGQGSGANVLTF.

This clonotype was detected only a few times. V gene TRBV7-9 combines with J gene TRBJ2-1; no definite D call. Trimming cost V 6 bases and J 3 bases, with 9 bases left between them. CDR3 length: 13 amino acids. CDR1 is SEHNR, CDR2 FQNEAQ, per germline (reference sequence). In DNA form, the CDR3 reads TGTGCCAGCAGGGCGGAGTTCTACAATGAGCAGTTCTTC. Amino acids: CASRAEFYNEQFF.

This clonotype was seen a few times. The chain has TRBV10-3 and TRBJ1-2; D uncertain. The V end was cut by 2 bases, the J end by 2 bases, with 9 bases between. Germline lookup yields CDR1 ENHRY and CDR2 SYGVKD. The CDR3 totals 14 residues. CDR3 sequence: CAISERPGNYGYTF. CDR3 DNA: TGTGCCATCAGTGAGAGGCCGGGGAACTATGGCTACACCTTC.

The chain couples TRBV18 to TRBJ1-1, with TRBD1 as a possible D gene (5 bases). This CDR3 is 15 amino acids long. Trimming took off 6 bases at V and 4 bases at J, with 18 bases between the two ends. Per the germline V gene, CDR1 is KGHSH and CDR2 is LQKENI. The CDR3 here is CASSGTWAVGTEAFF. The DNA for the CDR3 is TGTGCCAGCTCCGGGACGTGGGCCGTAGGCACTGAAGCTTTCTTT.

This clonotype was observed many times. The CDR3 DNA reads as TGTGCCAGCAGCGAGGGGACCCGGAGGGGAGAGACCCAGTACTTC. Translated, it gives CASSEGTRRGETQYF. The genes are TRBV9 and TRBJ2-5, with a tentative D call TRBD2 (6 bases). The CDR3 loop spans 15 amino acids. Germline V gene data show CDR1 as SGDLS and CDR2 as YYNGEE. Trimming shortened V by 3 bases and J by 4 bases, and 16 bases separated the two germline ends.

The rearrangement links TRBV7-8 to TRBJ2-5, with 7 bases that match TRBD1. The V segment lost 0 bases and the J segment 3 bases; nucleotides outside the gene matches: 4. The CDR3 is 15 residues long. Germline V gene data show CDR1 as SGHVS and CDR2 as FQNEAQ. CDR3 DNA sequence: TGTGCCAGCAGCTTAGCGGGGACAGCTAAAGAGACCCAGTACTTC. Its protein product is CASSLAGTAKETQYF.

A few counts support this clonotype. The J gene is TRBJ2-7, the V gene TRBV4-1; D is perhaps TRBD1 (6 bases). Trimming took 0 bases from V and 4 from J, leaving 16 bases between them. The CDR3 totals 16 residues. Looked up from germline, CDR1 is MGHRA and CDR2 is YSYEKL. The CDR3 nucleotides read TGCGCCAGCAGCCAAGATCTAGTGGGACAAGGATACGAGCAGTACTTC. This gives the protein CASSQDLVGQGYEQYF.